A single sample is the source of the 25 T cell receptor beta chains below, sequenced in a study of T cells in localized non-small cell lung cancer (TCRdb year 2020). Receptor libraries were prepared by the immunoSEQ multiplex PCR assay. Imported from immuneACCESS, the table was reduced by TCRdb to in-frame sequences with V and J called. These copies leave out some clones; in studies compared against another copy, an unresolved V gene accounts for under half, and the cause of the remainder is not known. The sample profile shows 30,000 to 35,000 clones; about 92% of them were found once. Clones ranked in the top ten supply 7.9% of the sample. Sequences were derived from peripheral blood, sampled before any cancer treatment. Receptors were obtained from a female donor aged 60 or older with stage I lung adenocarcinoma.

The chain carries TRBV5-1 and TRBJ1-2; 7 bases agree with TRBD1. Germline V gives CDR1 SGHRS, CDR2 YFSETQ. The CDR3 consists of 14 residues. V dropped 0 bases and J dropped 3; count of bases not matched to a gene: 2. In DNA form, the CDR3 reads TGCGCCAGCAGCTTGGGACAGGGAGACTATGGCTACACCTTC. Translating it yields CASSLGQGDYGYTF. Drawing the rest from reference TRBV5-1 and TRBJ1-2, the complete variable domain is KAGVTQTPRYLIKTRGQQVTLSCSPISGHRSVSWYQQTPGQGLQFLFEYFSETQRNKGNFPGRFSGRQFSNSRSEMNVSTLELGDSALYLCASSLGQGDYGYTFGSGTRLTVV.

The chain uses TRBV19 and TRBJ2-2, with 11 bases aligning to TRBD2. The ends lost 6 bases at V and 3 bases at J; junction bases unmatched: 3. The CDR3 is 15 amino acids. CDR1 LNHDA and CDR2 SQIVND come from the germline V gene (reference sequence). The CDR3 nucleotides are TGTGCCAGTAGGGGACTAGCGGTGGACACCGGGGAGCTGTTTTTT. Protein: CASRGLAVDTGELFF.

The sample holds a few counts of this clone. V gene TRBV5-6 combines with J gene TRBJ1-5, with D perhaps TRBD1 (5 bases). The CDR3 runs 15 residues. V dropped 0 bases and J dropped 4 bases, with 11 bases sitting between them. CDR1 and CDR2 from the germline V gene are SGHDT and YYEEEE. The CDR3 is CASSLEGTANQPQHF. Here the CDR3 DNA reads TGTGCCAGCAGCTTGGAGGGGACGGCGAATCAGCCCCAGCATTTT.

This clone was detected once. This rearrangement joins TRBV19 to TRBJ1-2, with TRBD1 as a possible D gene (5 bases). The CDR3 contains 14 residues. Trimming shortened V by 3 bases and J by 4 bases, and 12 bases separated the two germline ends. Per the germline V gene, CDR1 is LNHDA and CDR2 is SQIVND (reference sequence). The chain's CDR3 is CASSILGHSYGYTF. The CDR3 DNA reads TGTGCCAGTAGTATCCTTGGACATTCCTATGGCTACACCTTC.

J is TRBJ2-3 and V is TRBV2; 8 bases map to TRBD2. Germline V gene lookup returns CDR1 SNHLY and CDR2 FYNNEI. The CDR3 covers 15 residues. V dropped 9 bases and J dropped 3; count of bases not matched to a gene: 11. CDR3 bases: TGTGCCAGTCATTTACGGGGGGGGGCGACAGATACGCAGTATTTT. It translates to CASHLRGGATDTQYF.

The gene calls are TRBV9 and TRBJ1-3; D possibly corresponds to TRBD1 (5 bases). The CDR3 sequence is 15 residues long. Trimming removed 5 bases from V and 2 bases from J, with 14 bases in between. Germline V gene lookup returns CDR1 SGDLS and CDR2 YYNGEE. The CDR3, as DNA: TGTGCCAGCAGTCCCAGAAGGGGTCCTGGAAACACCATATATTTT. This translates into CASSPRRGPGNTIYF. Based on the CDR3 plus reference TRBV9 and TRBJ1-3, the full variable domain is DSGVTQTPKHLITATGQRVTLRCSPRSGDLSVYWYQQSLDQGLQFLIQYYNGEERAKGNILERFSAQQFPDLHSELNLSSLELGDSALYFCASSPRRGPGNTIYFGEGSWLTVV.

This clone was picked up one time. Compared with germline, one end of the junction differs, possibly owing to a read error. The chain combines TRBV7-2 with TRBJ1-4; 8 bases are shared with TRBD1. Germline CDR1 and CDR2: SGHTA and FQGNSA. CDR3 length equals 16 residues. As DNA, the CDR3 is TGTGTCAGCAGCCGGGACAGGTTGAGGACTAATGAAAAACTGTTTTTT. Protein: CVSSRDRLRTNEKLFF.

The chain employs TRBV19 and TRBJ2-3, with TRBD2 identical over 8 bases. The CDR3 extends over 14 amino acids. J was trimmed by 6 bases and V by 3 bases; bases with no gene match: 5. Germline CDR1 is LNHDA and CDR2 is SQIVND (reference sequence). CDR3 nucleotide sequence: TGTGCCAGTAGTATCAGCGGGAGCCGTGATACGCAGTATTTT. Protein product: CASSISGSRDTQYF.

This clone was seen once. The CDR3 coding sequence is TGTGCCAGCAGCCCGCCGAGAGGCATTTCCACTGAAGCTTTCTTT. It specifies CASSPPRGISTEAFF. J is TRBJ1-1 and V is TRBV11-3, with D unresolved. The CDR3 runs to 15 residues. CDR1 and CDR2 (germline): SGHNT, YENEEA. The V end lost 5 bases, the J end lost 4 bases, and 17 bases lay between the germline ends. Full variable domain (rest looked up from reference TRBV11-3 and TRBJ1-1): EAGVVQSPRYKIIEKKQPVAFWCNPISGHNTLYWYLQNLGQGPELLIRYENEEAVDDSQLPKDRFSAERLKGVDSTLKIQPAELGDSAVYLCASSPPRGISTEAFFGQGTRLTVV.

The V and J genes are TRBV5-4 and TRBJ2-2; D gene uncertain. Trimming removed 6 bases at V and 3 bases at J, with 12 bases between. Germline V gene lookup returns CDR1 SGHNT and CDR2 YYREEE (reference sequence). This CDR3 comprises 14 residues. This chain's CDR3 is CASTDPTDTGELFF. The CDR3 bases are TGTGCCAGCACCGATCCGACGGACACCGGGGAGCTGTTTTTT.

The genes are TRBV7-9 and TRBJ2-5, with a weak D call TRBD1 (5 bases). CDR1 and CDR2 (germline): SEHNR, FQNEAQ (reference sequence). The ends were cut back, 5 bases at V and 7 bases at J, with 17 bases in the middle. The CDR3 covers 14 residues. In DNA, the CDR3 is TGTGCCAGCAGCAATGGGCAGGGTACGGGGACCCAGTACTTC. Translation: CASSNGQGTGTQYF.

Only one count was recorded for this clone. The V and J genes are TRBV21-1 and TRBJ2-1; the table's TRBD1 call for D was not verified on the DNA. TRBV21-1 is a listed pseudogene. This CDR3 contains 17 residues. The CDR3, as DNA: TGTGCCAGCAGCACTAGGGGGCGGCGCGGGACCTACAATGAGCAGTTCTTC. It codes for CASSTRGRRGTYNEQFF.

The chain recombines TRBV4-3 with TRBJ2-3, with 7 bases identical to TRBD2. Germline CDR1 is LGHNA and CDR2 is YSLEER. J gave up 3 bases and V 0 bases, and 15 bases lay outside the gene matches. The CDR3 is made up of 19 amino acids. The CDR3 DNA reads TGCGCCAGCAGCCAAGATCTGATCGGGCGGGCCGGGGGGACAGATACGCAGTATTTT. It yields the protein CASSQDLIGRAGGTDTQYF.

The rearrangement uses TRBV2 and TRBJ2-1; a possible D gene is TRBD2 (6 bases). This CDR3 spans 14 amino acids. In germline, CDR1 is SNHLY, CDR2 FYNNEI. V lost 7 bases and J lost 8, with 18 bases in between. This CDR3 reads CASNRETPLHEQFF. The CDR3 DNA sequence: TGTGCCAGCAACCGGGAGACACCGCTCCATGAGCAGTTCTTC.

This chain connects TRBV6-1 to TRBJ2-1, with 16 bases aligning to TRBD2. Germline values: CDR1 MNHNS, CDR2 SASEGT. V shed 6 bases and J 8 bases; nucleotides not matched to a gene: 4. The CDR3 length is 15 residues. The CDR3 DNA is TGTGCCAGCAGGCTGGGACTAGCGGGAGGGGATGAGCAGTTCTTC. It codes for CASRLGLAGGDEQFF.

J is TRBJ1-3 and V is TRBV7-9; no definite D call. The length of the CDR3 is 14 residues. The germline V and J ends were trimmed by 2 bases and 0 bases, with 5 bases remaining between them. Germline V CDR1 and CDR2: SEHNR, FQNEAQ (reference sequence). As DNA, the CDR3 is TGTGCCAGCAGCTTATCTAGCTCTGGAAACACCATATATTTT. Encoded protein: CASSLSSSGNTIYF. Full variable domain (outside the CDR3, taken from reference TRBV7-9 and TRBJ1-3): DTGVSQNPRHKITKRGQNVTFRCDPISEHNRLYWYRQTLGQGPEFLTYFQNEAQLEKSRLLSDRFSAERPKGSFSTLEIQRTEQGDSAMYLCASSLSSSGNTIYFGEGSWLTVV.

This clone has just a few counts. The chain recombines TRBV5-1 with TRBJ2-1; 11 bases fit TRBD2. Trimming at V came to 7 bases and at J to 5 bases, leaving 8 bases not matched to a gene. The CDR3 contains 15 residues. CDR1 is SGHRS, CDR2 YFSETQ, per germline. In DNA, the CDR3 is TGCGCCAGCTACACGTTAGCGGGAGGGGACAATGAGCAGTTCTTC. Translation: CASYTLAGGDNEQFF.

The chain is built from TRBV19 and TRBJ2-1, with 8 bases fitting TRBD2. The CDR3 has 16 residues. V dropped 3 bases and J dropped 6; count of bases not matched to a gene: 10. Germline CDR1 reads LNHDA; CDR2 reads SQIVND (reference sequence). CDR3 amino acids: CASSILRRGAANEQFF. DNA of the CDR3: TGTGCCAGTAGTATTCTGAGGCGGGGGGCCGCCAATGAGCAGTTCTTC.

Here the CDR3 reads CASSFRRTNTGELFF. The CDR3 DNA reads TGTGCCAGCAGCTTCCGGCGGACGAACACCGGGGAGCTGTTTTTT. The chain uses TRBV7-8 and TRBJ2-2, with D unclear. The CDR3 is made up of 15 amino acids. Deletions cut 3 bases from V and 0 bases from J, with 8 bases between. Germline CDR1 and CDR2: SGHVS and FQNEAQ.

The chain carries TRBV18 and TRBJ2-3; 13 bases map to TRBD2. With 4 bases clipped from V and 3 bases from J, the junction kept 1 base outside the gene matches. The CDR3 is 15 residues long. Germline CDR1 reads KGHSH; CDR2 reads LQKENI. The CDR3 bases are TGTGCCAGCTCACTACTAGCGGGAGGGACAGATACGCAGTATTTT. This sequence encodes CASSLLAGGTDTQYF.

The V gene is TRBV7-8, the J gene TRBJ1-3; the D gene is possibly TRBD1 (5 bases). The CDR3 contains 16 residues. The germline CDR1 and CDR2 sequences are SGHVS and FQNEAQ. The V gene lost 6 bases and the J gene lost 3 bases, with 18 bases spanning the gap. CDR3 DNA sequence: TGTGCCAGCAGTCCGGGGCCAGTACGAGGTGGAAACACCATATATTTT. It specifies CASSPGPVRGGNTIYF.

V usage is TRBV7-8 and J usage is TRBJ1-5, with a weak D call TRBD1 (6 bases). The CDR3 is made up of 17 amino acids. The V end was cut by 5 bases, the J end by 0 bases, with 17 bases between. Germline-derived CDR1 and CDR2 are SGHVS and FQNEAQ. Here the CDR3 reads CASSPRGRGDSNQPQHF. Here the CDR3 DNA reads TGTGCCAGCAGCCCCCGGGGAAGGGGGGATAGCAATCAGCCCCAGCATTTT.

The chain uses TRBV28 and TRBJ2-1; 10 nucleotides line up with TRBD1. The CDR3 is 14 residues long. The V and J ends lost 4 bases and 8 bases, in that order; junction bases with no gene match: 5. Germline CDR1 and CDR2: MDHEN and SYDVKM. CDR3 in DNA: TGTGCCAGCAGTTCCCGACAGGGGGCGCATGAGCAGTTCTTC. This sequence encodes CASSSRQGAHEQFF.

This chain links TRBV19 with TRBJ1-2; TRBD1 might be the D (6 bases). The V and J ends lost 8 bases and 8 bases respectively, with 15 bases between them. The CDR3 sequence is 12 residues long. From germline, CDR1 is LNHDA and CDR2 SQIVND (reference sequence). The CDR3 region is CASRIQGGGYTF. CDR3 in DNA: TGTGCCAGTCGAATACAGGGCGGCGGCTACACCTTC.

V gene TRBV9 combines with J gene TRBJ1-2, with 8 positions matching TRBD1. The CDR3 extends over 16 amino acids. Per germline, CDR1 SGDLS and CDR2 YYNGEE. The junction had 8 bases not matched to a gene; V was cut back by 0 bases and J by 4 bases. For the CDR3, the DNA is TGTGCCAGCAGCGTAGTTGATCGGGACAGGCCCTATGGCTACACCTTC. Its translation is CASSVVDRDRPYGYTF.